The 16 T cell receptor beta chains listed next were all sequenced from one sample in a study of T cell responses to AZD1222 COVID-19 vaccine. The repertoire was sequenced with immunoSEQ multiplex PCR; TCRdb's copy has only in-frame clones and lacks some. The repertoire shows about 140,000 clones; the top ten hold about 2.2%. Sequencing was performed on peripheral blood. The receptors were sampled from an adult in good health.

The chain recombines TRBV6-6 with TRBJ1-1; 7 bases match TRBD1. The CDR3 runs 13 residues. Per germline, CDR1 MNHNY and CDR2 SVGAGI (reference sequence). The V and J ends lost 4 bases and 7 bases, in that order; junction bases with no gene match: 6. In DNA form, the CDR3 reads TGTGCCAGCAGTTTGAGGGGGCAGAGTGAAGCTTTCTTT. This encodes CASSLRGQSEAFF.

The V and J genes are TRBV6-5 and TRBJ2-7, with TRBD2 as a possible D gene (5 bases). Germline V gene data show CDR1 as MNHEY and CDR2 as SVGAGI. This CDR3 region has 14 residues. The V gene lost 2 bases and the J gene lost 1 base, with 9 bases spanning the gap. CDR3 loop: CASSYQTGSYEQYF. The DNA for the CDR3 is TGTGCCAGCAGTTACCAAACGGGATCCTACGAGCAGTACTTC.

V gene TRBV6-6 combines with J gene TRBJ2-7; 9 nucleotides agree with TRBD1. The CDR3 length is 14 residues. Trimming took 5 bases from V and 6 from J; bases not matched to a gene: 8. Germline lookup yields CDR1 MNHNY and CDR2 SVGAGI (reference sequence). CDR3 nucleotide sequence: TGTGCCAGCAGTGGCCGGGACAGGGAACGCGAGCAGTACTTC. Encoded protein: CASSGRDREREQYF.

The V call is TRBV10-3, the J call TRBJ2-1; TRBD1 aligns across 8 bases. Trimming at V came to 5 bases and at J to 3 bases, leaving 9 bases not matched to a gene. CDR1 ENHRY and CDR2 SYGVKD come from the germline V gene. The CDR3 contains 16 residues. DNA for the CDR3: TGTGCCATCAGTCCTTTGACAGGGGTCAACTACAATGAGCAGTTCTTC. It encodes CAISPLTGVNYNEQFF.

The genes are TRBV6-5 and TRBJ1-1; D is perhaps TRBD1 (5 bases). CDR1 and CDR2 (germline): MNHEY, SVGAGI. The CDR3 loop spans 11 amino acids. V was clipped by 6 bases and J by 10 bases, with 12 bases between them. This chain's CDR3 is CASSRDEVAFF. For the CDR3, the DNA is TGTGCCAGCAGCCGGGACGAGGTAGCTTTCTTT.

J is TRBJ1-3 and V is TRBV11-2; no clear D. The germline V gene encodes CDR1 SGHAT and CDR2 FQNNGV. The V end was cut by 3 bases, the J end by 0 bases, with 15 bases between. There are 17 residues in the CDR3. The CDR3 spells CASSFRTGRNSGNTIYF. CDR3 coding DNA: TGTGCCAGCAGCTTTAGGACCGGACGGAACTCTGGAAACACCATATATTTT.

The gene calls are TRBV14 and TRBJ1-5; no definite D call. CDR3 length: 13 residues. CDR1 and CDR2 from the germline V gene are SGHDN and FVKESK. Between the trimmed V and J ends, which lost 1 base and 4 bases, there was a span of 5 bases. This CDR3 reads CASSQGGNQPQHF. The DNA of the CDR3 is TGTGCCAGCAGCCAAGGAGGGAATCAGCCCCAGCATTTT.

V gene TRBV7-8 combines with J gene TRBJ2-7, with D hard to call. CDR3 length: 12 amino acids. The V end lost 2 bases, the J end lost 6 bases, and 8 bases lay between the germline ends. Germline V gene lookup returns CDR1 SGHVS and CDR2 FQNEAQ. The CDR3, as DNA: TGTGCCAGCAGCTTAAAGTTCTCCGAGCAGTACTTC. Its translation: CASSLKFSEQYF.

This chain joins TRBV6-9 and TRBJ2-7; tentatively, D is TRBD1 (6 bases). Germline CDR1 is MNHGY and CDR2 is SVAAGI. Trimming left V 6 bases short and J 1 base short, with 19 bases between. This CDR3 contains 16 residues. The CDR3 DNA sequence: TGTGCCAGCAGCTTAAACGCCGGGACACTATCCTACGAGCAGTACTTC. Its protein product is CASSLNAGTLSYEQYF.

The rearrangement uses TRBV19 and TRBJ1-1, with 8 positions matching TRBD1. The CDR3 has 15 amino acids. Germline V lookup: CDR1 LNHDA, CDR2 SQIVND (reference sequence). The V segment lost 10 bases and the J segment 1 base; nucleotides outside the gene matches: 11. CDR3 in amino acids: CAISQTGAQNTEAFF. DNA of the CDR3: TGTGCCATTTCTCAGACAGGGGCCCAGAACACTGAAGCTTTCTTT.

The V call is TRBV13, the J call TRBJ1-1; unclear D gene. This CDR3 has 13 residues. Trimming stripped 3 bases from V and 0 bases from J, with 5 bases between. Germline V gene lookup returns CDR1 PRHDT and CDR2 FYEKMQ (reference sequence). This chain's CDR3 is CASSFALNTEAFF. DNA of the CDR3: TGTGCCAGCAGCTTTGCTTTGAACACTGAAGCTTTCTTT.

The chain is built from TRBV23-1 and TRBJ2-3, with 8 bases identical to TRBD1. TRBV23-1 falls under the ORF class, with uncertain function. With 3 bases clipped from V and 2 bases from J, the junction kept 7 bases outside the gene matches. CDR3 size: 16 residues. The chain's CDR3 is CASSQTPGQDTDTQYF. The CDR3 nucleotides are TGCGCCAGCAGTCAGACCCCGGGACAGGACACAGATACGCAGTATTTT.

The rearrangement joins TRBV5-5 to TRBJ2-6, with D perhaps TRBD2 (5 bases). V was trimmed by 2 bases and J by 0 bases, leaving 9 bases between them. Germline CDR1 SGHKS, CDR2 YYEKEE (reference sequence). CDR3 size: 16 residues. The chain's CDR3 is CASSFGLNSGANVLTF. The CDR3 DNA sequence: TGTGCCAGCAGCTTTGGACTGAACTCTGGGGCCAACGTCCTGACTTTC.

The rearrangement uses TRBV9 and TRBJ2-1; D remains ambiguous. Per the germline V gene, CDR1 is SGDLS and CDR2 is YYNGEE. CDR3 size: 15 residues. V lost 1 base to trimming and J lost 5 bases, with 13 bases between them. DNA for the CDR3: TGTGCCAGCAGCGTACGGAGCGAGTTGAACAATGAGCAGTTCTTC. It specifies CASSVRSELNNEQFF.

Regarding this clone: It is likely a read error, because the conserved phenylalanine at the end of the CDR3 is missing. No DNA is shown, since the ends of the CDR3 on it are uncertain; the CDR3 is the one TCRdb lists. The V and J genes are TRBV6-4 and TRBJ2-7; the D call of TRBD1 is as the table states it, not checked on the DNA. Per the germline V gene, CDR1 is MRHNA and CDR2 is SNTAGT. Both ends counted, the CDR3 spans 11 residues. This CDR3 is CASSDGTGPPR.

This chain connects TRBV7-2 to TRBJ1-5, with 7 nucleotides matching TRBD1. Germline CDR1 reads SGHTA; CDR2 reads FQGNSA. V lost 5 bases, J lost 3 bases, and 7 bases stayed unmatched. The CDR3 contains 15 residues. The CDR3, as DNA: TGTGCCAGCAGCCCGGAGACAGGGTTCAATCAGCCCCAGCATTTT. This sequence encodes CASSPETGFNQPQHF.